The rows below give T cell receptor beta chains drawn from one sample of a study of blood T cell repertoires in COVID-19. The method was immunoSEQ multiplex PCR; TCRdb's version includes in-frame clones alone and lacks a portion of them. The sample has about 100,000 clones, less than 90% seen once. Sequencing was carried out using peripheral blood. The receptors come from a man aged 60 to 75 with acute or convalescent COVID-19. Both conserved end residues are part of each CDR3. A D gene is named only where the DNA matches it firmly. Clone size appears in some rows only: once, few, many, or a class for an expanded clone.

CDR3 length: 15
clone size: NA
V gene: TRBV11-3
J gene: TRBJ2-2
D gene: TRBD1
CDR3 DNA: TGTGCCAGCAGCCCGGGGACAGGGGACTCCGGGGAGCTGTTTTTT
CDR3 protein: CASSPGTGDSGELFF

CDR3 length: 15
clone size: NA
V gene: TRBV2
J gene: TRBJ1-1
D gene: NA
CDR3 DNA: TGTGCCAGCAGTGTGGGGGGAACTGTGAACACTGAAGCTTTCTTT
CDR3 protein: CASSVGGTVNTEAFF

CDR3 length: 12
clone size: once
V gene: TRBV7-6
J gene: TRBJ2-1
D gene: NA
CDR3 DNA: TGTGCCAGCAGCTTAGCGAGGTCAGAGCAGTTCTTC
CDR3 protein: CASSLARSEQFF

CDR3 length: 14
clone size: once
V gene: TRBV6-1
J gene: TRBJ1-2
D gene: NA
CDR3 DNA: TGTGCCAGCAGTGAAAATTACATCCACTATGGCTACACCTTC
CDR3 protein: CASSENYIHYGYTF

CDR3 length: 14
clone size: NA
V gene: TRBV3-1/TRBV3-2
J gene: TRBJ2-7
D gene: NA
CDR3 DNA: TGTGCCAGCAGCCAAAAGGGGCCCATTCGGGAGCAGTACTTC
CDR3 protein: CASSQKGPIREQYF

CDR3 length: 14
clone size: NA
V gene: TRBV3-1/TRBV3-2
J gene: TRBJ1-6
D gene: TRBD1
CDR3 DNA: TGTGCCAGCAGCAATGGACAGGGTAATTCACCCCTCCACTTT
CDR3 protein: CASSNGQGNSPLHF

CDR3 length: 14
clone size: NA
V gene: TRBV4-1
J gene: TRBJ2-7
D gene: NA
CDR3 DNA: TGCGCCAGCAGCCAAGTGCAGGGCCTTGACGAGCAGTACTTC
CDR3 protein: CASSQVQGLDEQYF

CDR3 length: 15
clone size: NA
V gene: TRBV7-2
J gene: TRBJ1-2
D gene: NA
CDR3 DNA: TGTGCCAGCAGCCCTGGCCCACATTCTGCGGGGGGCTACACCTTC
CDR3 protein: CASSPGPHSAGGYTF

CDR3 length: 13
clone size: NA
V gene: TRBV11-3
J gene: TRBJ2-3
D gene: NA
CDR3 DNA: TGTGCCAGCAGCTTGAACAGAGCGGGTACGCAGTATTTT
CDR3 protein: CASSLNRAGTQYF

CDR3 length: 14
clone size: medium-sized
V gene: TRBV6-5
J gene: TRBJ2-3
D gene: TRBD2
CDR3 DNA: TGTGCCAGCGATGCGGGAGGCCACACAGATACGCAGTATTTT
CDR3 protein: CASDAGGHTDTQYF

CDR3 length: 15
clone size: NA
V gene: TRBV29-1
J gene: TRBJ1-1
D gene: NA
CDR3 DNA: TGCAGCGTTGAAGGGCTCCGGGGGGCCCCAGGTGAAGCTTTCTTT
CDR3 protein: CSVEGLRGAPGEAFF

CDR3 length: 15
clone size: few
V gene: TRBV6-5
J gene: TRBJ1-6
D gene: NA
CDR3 DNA: TGTGCCAGCAGTTACTCGGGCTCCCATAATTCACCCCTCCACTTT
CDR3 protein: CASSYSGSHNSPLHF

CDR3 length: 14
clone size: NA
V gene: TRBV4-3
J gene: TRBJ2-7
D gene: NA
CDR3 DNA: TGCGCCAGCAGCCCTTTTTCCGGACAAGACGAGCAGTACTTC
CDR3 protein: CASSPFSGQDEQYF

CDR3 length: 12
clone size: NA
V gene: TRBV7-2
J gene: TRBJ2-5
D gene: NA
CDR3 DNA: TGTGCCAGCAGCCTAACCCAAGAGACCCAGTACTTC
CDR3 protein: CASSLTQETQYF

CDR3 length: 16
clone size: NA
V gene: TRBV19
J gene: TRBJ1-4
D gene: NA
CDR3 DNA: TGTGCCAGTAGTACACTCGGTGCAGGGATTAATGAAAAACTGTTTTTT
CDR3 protein: CASSTLGAGINEKLFF

CDR3 length: 15
clone size: NA
V gene: TRBV5-8
J gene: TRBJ1-1
D gene: TRBD1
CDR3 DNA: TGTGCCAGCAGCTCCTGGACAGGGATTCACACTGAAGCTTTCTTT
CDR3 protein: CASSSWTGIHTEAFF

CDR3 length: 13
clone size: NA
V gene: TRBV14
J gene: TRBJ1-4
D gene: NA
CDR3 DNA: TGTGCCAGCAGCCAAGGGGAGGGGCTGCAACTGTTTTTT
CDR3 protein: CASSQGEGLQLFF

CDR3 length: 16
clone size: once
V gene: TRBV11-1
J gene: TRBJ2-1
D gene: TRBD2
CDR3 DNA: TGTGCCAGCAGCCCCACCGGGACTAGCGGGAGGCATGAGCAGTTCTTC
CDR3 protein: CASSPTGTSGRHEQFF

CDR3 length: 14
clone size: once
V gene: TRBV7-9
J gene: TRBJ2-7
D gene: TRBD1
CDR3 DNA: TGTGCCAGCAGCCGAACAGGGGGCTCCTACGAGCAGTACTTC
CDR3 protein: CASSRTGGSYEQYF

CDR3 length: 15
clone size: NA
V gene: TRBV27
J gene: TRBJ2-3
D gene: TRBD1
CDR3 DNA: TGTGCCAGCAGTTTAAAGGGGGCAAGGACAGATACGCAGTATTTT
CDR3 protein: CASSLKGARTDTQYF

CDR3 length: 13
clone size: NA
V gene: TRBV7-3
J gene: TRBJ2-7
D gene: TRBD2
CDR3 DNA: TGTGCCAGCAGCTTAGGGCGGGGGAGCGAGCAGTACTTC
CDR3 protein: CASSLGRGSEQYF

CDR3 length: 16
clone size: NA
V gene: TRBV9
J gene: TRBJ2-2
D gene: NA
CDR3 DNA: TGTGCCAGCAGCGTCCGACCCCAGGGGATCACCGGGGAGCTGTTTTTT
CDR3 protein: CASSVRPQGITGELFF

CDR3 length: 16
clone size: NA
V gene: TRBV19
J gene: TRBJ2-3
D gene: TRBD2
CDR3 DNA: TGTGCCAGTAGTACCCGGACTAGCGGGGGTACAGATACGCAGTATTTT
CDR3 protein: CASSTRTSGGTDTQYF

CDR3 length: 14
clone size: NA
V gene: TRBV19
J gene: TRBJ2-3
D gene: TRBD1
CDR3 DNA: TGTGCCAGTAGTAACCGGGACAGGGTAAATACGCAGTATTTT
CDR3 protein: CASSNRDRVNTQYF

CDR3 length: 13
clone size: NA
V gene: TRBV6-5
J gene: TRBJ1-1
D gene: TRBD1
CDR3 DNA: TGTGCCAGCAGTTACGCGGGACAGGTTGAAGCTTTCTTT
CDR3 protein: CASSYAGQVEAFF

CDR3 length: 13
clone size: NA
V gene: TRBV10-1
J gene: TRBJ2-1
D gene: NA
CDR3 DNA: TGCGCCAGCAGCCTAAACTTCAACAATGAGCAGTTCTTC
CDR3 protein: CASSLNFNNEQFF

CDR3 length: 14
clone size: NA
V gene: TRBV13
J gene: TRBJ1-2
D gene: TRBD1
CDR3 DNA: TGTGCCAGCAGGGACAGGGGCTTCTTTCATGGCTACACCTTC
CDR3 protein: CASRDRGFFHGYTF

CDR3 length: 14
clone size: NA
V gene: TRBV9
J gene: TRBJ2-3
D gene: TRBD2
CDR3 DNA: TGTGCCAGCAGCGATAGCGGGGGGCCTCATACGCAGTATTTT
CDR3 protein: CASSDSGGPHTQYF

CDR3 length: 13
clone size: NA
V gene: TRBV12-3/TRBV12-4
J gene: TRBJ1-5
D gene: NA
CDR3 DNA: TGTGCCAGCACCGGTCGGAGCAATCAGCCCCAGCATTTT
CDR3 protein: CASTGRSNQPQHF